This entry lists 32 T cell receptor beta chains sequenced from one sample in a study of T-cell memory formation after mild COVID-19. TCRdb called the 5' RACE reads again in MiXCR, with one record for every CDR3 protein. Here the sample spans around 300,000 distinct CDR3 sequences, 13% being singletons. Sequenced sample: PBMCs or a T cell subset sorted from them (not recorded which). These receptors came from a man younger than 35 who had mild COVID-19 (a few samples of this study predate the infection). Cell type and time point are not known.

This clonotype was seen a few times. The CDR3 region is CASSPGGYTGELFF. For the CDR3, the DNA is TGTGCCAGCAGCCCAGGCGGATACACCGGGGAGCTGTTTTTT. The chain joins TRBV7-6 to TRBJ2-2; no firm D call. V lost 5 bases to trimming and J lost 3 bases, with 10 bases between them. This CDR3 has 14 residues. Per germline, CDR1 SGHVS and CDR2 FNYEAQ.

The genes are TRBV28 and TRBJ2-5; D may be TRBD1 or TRBD2 (5 bases each). The CDR3 contains 18 residues. Trimming took 6 bases from V and 0 from J, leaving 23 bases between them. Germline CDR1 is MDHEN and CDR2 is SYDVKM. The CDR3 reads CASRPAGWQGPYQETQYF. The CDR3 DNA follows: TGTGCCAGCAGACCCGCCGGGTGGCAGGGACCCTACCAAGAGACCCAGTACTTC.

V and J are TRBV6-2 or TRBV6-3 and TRBJ1-3; D gene uncertain. V lost 7 bases and J 3 bases, leaving 7 bases between the germline ends. Looked up from germline, CDR1 is MNHEY and CDR2 is SVGEGT. The CDR3 covers 12 residues. CDR3 DNA sequence: TGTGCCAGCAAGGAGTATGGAAACACCATATATTTT. As protein: CASKEYGNTIYF.

This clonotype showed up just a few times. V usage is TRBV5-1 and J usage is TRBJ2-5; possible D gene TRBD2, 5 bases. CDR3 size: 15 residues. V was trimmed by 4 bases and J by 0 bases, leaving 13 bases between them. CDR1 and CDR2 (germline): SGHRS, YFSETQ. The CDR3 sequence is CASSGSAGYQETQYF. The CDR3 coding sequence is TGCGCCAGCAGCGGTAGCGCTGGGTACCAAGAGACCCAGTACTTC. Full variable domain (missing parts from reference TRBV5-1 and TRBJ2-5): KAGVTQTPRYLIKTRGQQVTLSCSPISGHRSVSWYQQTPGQGLQFLFEYFSETQRNKGNFPGRFSGRQFSNSRSEMNVSTLELGDSALYLCASSGSAGYQETQYFGPGTRLLVL.

This clonotype was seen at least ten times. The chain couples TRBV7-8 to TRBJ1-5; D gene uncertain. V shed 0 bases and J shed 0 bases, with 12 bases lying between them. Germline lookup yields CDR1 SGHVS and CDR2 FQNEAQ. This CDR3 contains 17 residues. The CDR3 region has the DNA TGTGCCAGCAGCTTAGCGCGTAAGGGTTATAGCAATCAGCCCCAGCATTTT. It encodes CASSLARKGYSNQPQHF.

This clonotype was observed a handful of times. This rearrangement joins TRBV29-1 to TRBJ2-1; perhaps TRBD2 as D (5 bases). The V end was cut by 6 bases, the J end by 6 bases, with 12 bases between. CDR1 and CDR2 from the germline V gene are SQVTM and ANQGSEA. The CDR3 runs to 12 residues. The CDR3 sequence: CSVKPRGNEQFF. The CDR3, as DNA: TGCAGCGTGAAACCCCGGGGCAATGAGCAGTTCTTC.

This clonotype was observed a few times. One end of the junction is discordant with germline, which a read error may explain. This chain joins TRBV7-7 and TRBJ2-5, with no clear D. This CDR3 is built from 14 residues. CDR1 SSHAT and CDR2 FNYEAQ come from the germline V gene (reference sequence). The CDR3 DNA follows: TGTGCTAGCAGCTTAGGAGCGTTTACAGAGACCCAGTACTTC. Its protein product is CASSLGAFTETQYF.

The chain is built from TRBV4-3 and TRBJ2-1, with 11 bases that match TRBD2. This CDR3 spans 15 amino acids. Germline V CDR1 and CDR2: LGHNA, YSLEER. V was pared by 4 bases and J by 6 bases, with 5 bases of the junction left unmatched. This chain's CDR3 is CASSRVAGGVNEQFF. Written as DNA, the CDR3 is TGCGCCAGCAGCCGGGTAGCGGGGGGGGTCAATGAGCAGTTCTTC.

This clonotype occurred many times. CDR3 sequence reads: CASSARYSGNTIYF. CDR3 nucleotides: TGTGCCAGCAGCGCTAGGTACTCTGGAAACACCATATATTTT. V is TRBV4-2 and J is TRBJ1-3, with no clear D. V was shortened by 5 bases and J by 0 bases, with 8 bases between the two germline ends. The CDR3 has 14 residues. In germline, CDR1 is LGHNA, CDR2 YNFKEQ.

The CDR3 DNA is TGTGCCAGTAGTAATACAGGGGATGGAGAAAAACTGTTTTTT. Translated, it gives CASSNTGDGEKLFF. J is TRBJ1-4 and V is TRBV19; 7 bases map to TRBD1. CDR1 LNHDA and CDR2 SQIVND come from the germline V gene (reference sequence). With V trimmed by 4 bases and J by 8 bases, 7 bases remained unmatched. The CDR3 length is 14 residues.

This chain connects TRBV7-9 to TRBJ1-1; TRBD1 matches 9 bases. V trimming: 5 bases; J trimming: 5 bases; junction bases outside the gene matches: 6. This CDR3 has 14 amino acids. Germline CDR1 SEHNR, CDR2 FQNEAQ (reference sequence). The CDR3: CASSADRGGTEAFF. The DNA for the CDR3 is TGTGCCAGCAGCGCGGACAGGGGAGGGACTGAAGCTTTCTTT.

The chain couples TRBV12-3 or TRBV12-4 to TRBJ2-3; weak D call: TRBD2 (5 bases). The ends were cut back, 6 bases at V and 7 bases at J, with 11 bases in the middle. The CDR3 extends over 12 amino acids. DNA for the CDR3: TGTGCCAGCAGCGACTCGGGGTATACGCAGTATTTT. This translates into CASSDSGYTQYF.

At least ten counts were recorded for this clonotype. This sequence joins TRBV7-9 and TRBJ2-1; no reliable D call. V was pared by 1 base and J by 8 bases, with 18 bases between. Germline CDR1 SEHNR, CDR2 FQNEAQ (reference sequence). CDR3 length equals 16 residues. For the CDR3, the DNA is TGTGCCAGCAGCTTAGGATCCCGGACCCATCCATATGAGCAGTTCTTC. Its protein is CASSLGSRTHPYEQFF.

This chain links TRBV13 with TRBJ1-2, with D possibly being TRBD1 (6 bases). Trimming took off 5 bases at V and 6 bases at J, with 22 bases between the two ends. The CDR3 has 16 amino acids. Germline-derived CDR1 and CDR2 are PRHDT and FYEKMQ (reference sequence). The DNA for the CDR3 is TGTGCCAGCAGCCTCCGGGACACAAATCTCGTGGATGGCTACACCTTC. Protein sequence: CASSLRDTNLVDGYTF.

The rearrangement links TRBV24-1 to TRBJ2-5; TRBD1 aligns across 8 bases. Germline V lookup: CDR1 KGHDR, CDR2 SFDVKD. V trimming: 5 bases; J trimming: 4 bases; junction bases outside the gene matches: 8. The CDR3 loop spans 15 amino acids. The CDR3 DNA reads TGTGCCACCAGTGCCCGAGACAGGGGCGGAGAGACCCAGTACTTC. Its translation is CATSARDRGGETQYF.

The rearrangement joins TRBV2 to TRBJ1-1, with a possible D match to TRBD1 (6 bases). Germline lookup yields CDR1 SNHLY and CDR2 FYNNEI. V was trimmed by 6 bases and J by 3 bases, leaving 11 bases between them. The CDR3 spans 13 residues. The CDR3 here is CASRRGGYTEAFF. The CDR3 DNA reads as TGTGCCAGCAGGAGGGGGGGTTACACTGAAGCTTTCTTT.

The J gene is TRBJ1-5, the V gene TRBV29-1; possible D gene TRBD1, 6 bases. The V end lost 4 bases, the J end lost 4 bases, and 17 bases lay between the germline ends. Germline V lookup: CDR1 SQVTM, CDR2 ANQGSEA. The CDR3 is made up of 15 amino acids. The CDR3 loop reads CSVGGPRGSNQPQHF. The CDR3, as DNA: TGCAGCGTTGGAGGACCCAGGGGTAGTAATCAGCCCCAGCATTTT.

This clonotype was seen a few times. The genes are TRBV5-1 and TRBJ1-1, with no clear D. The CDR3 has 13 residues. Germline V gene sequence: CDR1 SGHRS, CDR2 YFSETQ. The V and J ends lost 3 bases and 1 base respectively, with 7 bases between them. The CDR3 loop is CASSWEGNTEAFF. Here the CDR3 DNA reads TGCGCCAGCAGCTGGGAGGGGAACACTGAAGCTTTCTTT.

This clonotype was detected a few times. The rearrangement links TRBV7-2 to TRBJ2-4, with 7 bases lining up with TRBD1. Germline-derived CDR1 and CDR2 are SGHTA and FQGNSA. The V segment lost 1 base and the J segment 0 bases; nucleotides outside the gene matches: 6. This CDR3 contains 17 residues. The CDR3 DNA reads TGTGCCAGCAGCTTAGTAGGGACAGCCCCAGCCAAAAACATTCAGTACTTC. Residues: CASSLVGTAPAKNIQYF.

The rearrangement joins TRBV2 to TRBJ1-6, with D unclear. The CDR3 consists of 12 residues. Per the germline V gene, CDR1 is SNHLY and CDR2 is FYNNEI. The V and J ends lost 2 bases and 7 bases respectively, with 3 bases between them. Here the CDR3 DNA reads TGTGCCAGCAGTGAACCGAATTCACCCCTCCACTTT. It translates to CASSEPNSPLHF.

There are a few counts of this clonotype. This chain links TRBV27 with TRBJ2-7, with TRBD2 matching over 10 bases. The trim removed 0 bases at V and 3 bases at J, leaving 2 bases unmatched. The germline gives CDR1 MNHEY, CDR2 SMNVEV (reference sequence). The CDR3 loop spans 15 amino acids. Here the CDR3 DNA reads TGTGCCAGCAGTTTATCTAGCGGGGGGTACTACGAGCAGTACTTC. Encoded protein: CASSLSSGGYYEQYF.

J is TRBJ1-6 and V is TRBV4-1; D is ambiguous. The CDR3 runs 12 residues. In germline, CDR1 is MGHRA, CDR2 YSYEKL. V shed 1 base and J shed 12 bases, with 7 bases lying between them. The CDR3 sequence: CASSQGSGPLHF. The CDR3 bases are TGCGCCAGCAGCCAAGGAAGTGGACCCCTCCACTTT.

This clonotype was counted at least ten times. The rearrangement uses TRBV6-5 and TRBJ1-4, with D perhaps matching TRBD1 (6 bases). From germline, CDR1 is MNHEY and CDR2 SVGAGI. Trimming cost V 2 bases and J 5 bases, with 9 bases left between them. The CDR3 is made up of 14 amino acids. This chain's CDR3 is CASSYRGWNEKLFF. Here the CDR3 DNA reads TGTGCCAGCAGTTACAGGGGGTGGAATGAAAAACTGTTTTTT.

This clonotype was observed many times. The chain uses TRBV7-2 and TRBJ2-2; 7 bases match TRBD1. The length of the CDR3 is 14 residues. The V segment lost 0 bases and the J segment 7 bases; nucleotides outside the gene matches: 2. CDR1 is SGHTA, CDR2 FQGNSA, per germline. The chain's CDR3 is CASSLAQGDGELFF. CDR3 bases: TGTGCCAGCAGCTTAGCCCAGGGGGACGGGGAGCTGTTTTTT.

The chain links TRBV10-3 to TRBJ2-1; 7 bases align to TRBD2. The V and J ends lost 8 bases and 5 bases, in that order; junction bases with no gene match: 6. The germline V gene has CDR1 ENHRY and CDR2 SYGVKD. CDR3 size: 13 residues. CDR3 in DNA: TGTGCCATCTCCCCGGGGGGTAACAATGAGCAGTTCTTC. Translated, it gives CAISPGGNNEQFF.

This clonotype was seen repeatedly, ten times or more. J is TRBJ2-7 and V is TRBV18; D is possibly TRBD1 or TRBD2 (5 bases each). The V and J ends lost 3 bases and 7 bases respectively, with 16 bases between them. CDR3 size: 14 residues. Per the germline V gene, CDR1 is KGHSH and CDR2 is LQKENI. CDR3 sequence reads: CASSPATGTGEQYF. CDR3 DNA sequence: TGTGCCAGCTCACCTGCCACAGGAACGGGGGAGCAGTACTTC.

This clonotype was seen a few times. The chain links TRBV5-4 to TRBJ2-5; 8 nucleotides agree with TRBD2. The germline V gene encodes CDR1 SGHNT and CDR2 YYREEE (reference sequence). The CDR3 is 16 amino acids. V was clipped by 3 bases and J by 2 bases; unmatched bases: 9. The DNA of the CDR3 is TGTGCCAGCAGCTCGTTCGGCGGGGGGCTTCAAGAGACCCAGTACTTC. Its protein is CASSSFGGGLQETQYF.

This sequence joins TRBV28 and TRBJ1-5; weak D call: TRBD1 (5 bases). The CDR3 has 15 residues. The germline CDR1 and CDR2 sequences are MDHEN and SYDVKM. V was trimmed by 5 bases and J by 6 bases, leaving 17 bases between them. The CDR3 DNA reads TGTGCCAGCAGTCCCGGACGGGGGGTCGGTCAGCCCCAGCATTTT. Its translation is CASSPGRGVGQPQHF.

In DNA, the CDR3 is TGTGCCAGCATCTGGGAGGGGGGGACAGATACGCAGTATTTT. This translates into CASIWEGGTDTQYF. The chain couples TRBV11-2 to TRBJ2-3, with a tentative D call TRBD2 (7 bases). Between the trimmed V and J ends, which lost 7 bases and 3 bases, there was a span of 14 bases. The CDR3 extends over 14 amino acids. Germline lookup yields CDR1 SGHAT and CDR2 FQNNGV.

This rearrangement joins TRBV5-5 to TRBJ2-4; 7 bases are a match to TRBD1. The germline V gene encodes CDR1 SGHKS and CDR2 YYEKEE (reference sequence). The CDR3 runs 14 residues. Germline trimming cut 4 bases from V and 7 bases from J; bases unmatched to any gene: 8. CDR3 nucleotide sequence: TGTGCCAGCAGCCGACGACAGGGTCCGAACATTCAGTACTTC. It is translated as CASSRRQGPNIQYF.

V usage is TRBV3-1 and J usage is TRBJ2-7; 10 bases align to TRBD2. V shed 4 bases, J shed 3 bases, and the junction held 9 bases outside the gene matches. Germline loops: CDR1 LGHDT, CDR2 YNNKEL (reference sequence). CDR3 size: 16 residues. The CDR3 DNA is TGTGCCAGCAGCCGCCCGGGACTAGCGACTAGCTACGAGCAGTACTTC. This translates into CASSRPGLATSYEQYF.

The chain couples TRBV7-9 to TRBJ1-1; D unclear. Trimming removed 5 bases from V and 6 bases from J, with 4 bases in between. CDR3 length: 10 amino acids. CDR1 SEHNR and CDR2 FQNEAQ come from the germline V gene (reference sequence). In DNA form, the CDR3 reads TGTGCCAGCAGCGGGGCTGAAGCTTTCTTT. Protein: CASSGAEAFF.